Each of the 4 T cell receptor beta chains below was sequenced from the same sample in a study of T cell changes during pregnancy in multiple sclerosis. Measured with immunoSEQ multiplex PCR; TCRdb has only the in-frame clones, and not every one. The sample lists about 89,000 clones, 90% to 95% occurring once. The sequences come from peripheral blood, collected in the third trimester of pregnancy. Source of these receptors: a female donor with multiple sclerosis, enrolled in a pregnancy study.

Only a few counts were recorded for this clone. The chain has TRBV2 and TRBJ1-1; TRBD1 is a possible D gene (6 bases). Germline loops: CDR1 SNHLY, CDR2 FYNNEI. V lost 6 bases and J 4 bases, leaving 9 bases between the germline ends. This CDR3 spans 12 amino acids. In nucleotides, the CDR3 is TGTGCCAGCAGGGTACAGGGCACTGAAGCTTTCTTT. Its translation is CASRVQGTEAFF.

The chain joins TRBV29-1 to TRBJ2-5; 13 bases match TRBD2. The CDR3 extends over 17 amino acids. The V segment lost 0 bases and the J segment 2 bases; nucleotides outside the gene matches: 6. The germline V gene has CDR1 SQVTM and CDR2 ANQGSEA. The CDR3 sequence is CSVEEARTSGRQETQYF. The CDR3 DNA sequence: TGCAGCGTTGAAGAGGCTCGGACTAGCGGGAGACAAGAGACCCAGTACTTC.

This chain uses TRBV19 with TRBJ2-2; D may be TRBD1 (5 bases). From germline, CDR1 is LNHDA and CDR2 SQIVND (reference sequence). V was trimmed by 11 bases and J by 5 bases, leaving 18 bases between them. This CDR3 has 14 amino acids. The CDR3 spells CASNLGLPTGELFF. Here the CDR3 DNA reads TGTGCCTCCAACCTGGGGCTCCCGACCGGGGAGCTGTTTTTT.

This clone turned up a few times. The rearrangement links TRBV5-1 to TRBJ1-1, with 8 bases aligning to TRBD1. V trimming: 4 bases; J trimming: 1 base; junction bases outside the gene matches: 3. In germline, CDR1 is SGHRS, CDR2 YFSETQ. The CDR3 runs to 14 residues. CDR3 loop: CASSAQGGNTEAFF. CDR3 nucleotides: TGCGCCAGCAGCGCACAGGGGGGGAACACTGAAGCTTTCTTT.